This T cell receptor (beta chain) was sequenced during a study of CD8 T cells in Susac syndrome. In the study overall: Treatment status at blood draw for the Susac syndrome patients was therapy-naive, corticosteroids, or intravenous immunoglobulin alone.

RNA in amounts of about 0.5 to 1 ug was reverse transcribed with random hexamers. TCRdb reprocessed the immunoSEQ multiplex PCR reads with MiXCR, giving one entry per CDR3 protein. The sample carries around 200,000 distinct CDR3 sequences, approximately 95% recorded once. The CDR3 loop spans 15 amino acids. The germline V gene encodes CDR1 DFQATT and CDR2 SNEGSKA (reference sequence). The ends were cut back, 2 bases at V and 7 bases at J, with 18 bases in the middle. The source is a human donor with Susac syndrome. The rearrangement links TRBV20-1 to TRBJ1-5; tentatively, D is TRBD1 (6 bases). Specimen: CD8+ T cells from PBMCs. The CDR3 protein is CSARPDDRRGQPQHF. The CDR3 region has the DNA TGCAGTGCTAGACCAGATGACAGGAGAGGGCAGCCCCAGCATTTT.